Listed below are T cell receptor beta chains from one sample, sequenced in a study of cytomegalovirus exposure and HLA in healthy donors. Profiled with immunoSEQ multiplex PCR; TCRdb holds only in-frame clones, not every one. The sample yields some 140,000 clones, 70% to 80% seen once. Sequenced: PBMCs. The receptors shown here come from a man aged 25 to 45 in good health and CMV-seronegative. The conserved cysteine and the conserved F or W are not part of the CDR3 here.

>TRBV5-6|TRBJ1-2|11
ASSSRGDYGYT
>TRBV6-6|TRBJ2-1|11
ASSPLQRNEQF
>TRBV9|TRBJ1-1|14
ASSVGQGVGNTEAF
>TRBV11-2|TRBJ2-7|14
ASSWTSGPSSYEQY
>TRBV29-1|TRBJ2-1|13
SVEDLADQGNEQF
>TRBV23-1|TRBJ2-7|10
ASSLTGGQQY
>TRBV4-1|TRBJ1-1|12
ASSQIQGNTEAF
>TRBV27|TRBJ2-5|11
ASSPRGAETQY
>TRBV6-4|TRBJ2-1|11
ASSDSVSDEQF
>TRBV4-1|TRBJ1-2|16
ASSQEPGQGSFGYGYT
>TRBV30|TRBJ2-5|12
AWRSLAGQETQY
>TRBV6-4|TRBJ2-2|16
ASSDPPRLRHGAGELF
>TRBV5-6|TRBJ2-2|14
ASSLLLGAGTGELF
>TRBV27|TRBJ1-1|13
ASRQQTGARTEAF
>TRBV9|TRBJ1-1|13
ASSVDGPMNTEAF
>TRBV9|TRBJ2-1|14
ASSVGGGTQYNEQF
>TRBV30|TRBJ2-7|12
AWSVGGSGYEQY
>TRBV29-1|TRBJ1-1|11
SGVGAMNTEAF
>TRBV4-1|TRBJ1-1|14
ASSQDSGGMNTEAF
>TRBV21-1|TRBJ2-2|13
ASSKAGGKTGELF